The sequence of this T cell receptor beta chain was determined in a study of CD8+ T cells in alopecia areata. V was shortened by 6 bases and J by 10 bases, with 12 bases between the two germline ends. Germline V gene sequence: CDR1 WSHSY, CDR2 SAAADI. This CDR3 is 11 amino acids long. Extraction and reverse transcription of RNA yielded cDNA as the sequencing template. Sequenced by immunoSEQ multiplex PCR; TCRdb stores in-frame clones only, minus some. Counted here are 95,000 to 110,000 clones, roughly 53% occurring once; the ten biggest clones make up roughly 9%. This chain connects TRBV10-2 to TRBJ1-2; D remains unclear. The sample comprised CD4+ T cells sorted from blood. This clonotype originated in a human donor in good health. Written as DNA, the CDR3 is TGCGCCAGCAGCGATCGTAGCTTCTACACCTTC. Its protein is CASSDRSFYTF.